The rows below give T cell receptor beta chains drawn from one sample of a study of human T cells and chemical hapten exposure. Using its own MiXCR run on the RACE reads, TCRdb lists one record per CDR3 protein. Among 38,000 or so distinct CDR3 sequences listed, roughly 9.5% were seen once. Material: whole blood, obtained in connection with sensitization to the hapten diphenylcyclopropenone (DPC). All receptors derive from a man aged 45-60 years with alopecia areata. Some clones in this sample may be carry-over from other donors' samples. Both conserved end residues are part of each CDR3. Each record gives: V gene, J gene, CDR3 protein.

V: TRBV9; J: TRBJ2-1; CDR3: CASSAAPHRDTSTFEQFF
V: TRBV7-8; J: TRBJ2-1; CDR3: CASSHSRNEQFF
V: TRBV12-3/TRBV12-4; J: TRBJ2-3; CDR3: CASRPGLAGTGGTDTQYF
V: TRBV19; J: TRBJ1-2; CDR3: CASSIVGGGYGYTF
V: TRBV6-2/TRBV6-3; J: TRBJ2-7; CDR3: CASSPLADRSLYEQYF
V: TRBV7-9; J: TRBJ2-1; CDR3: CASSLGTVNNEQFF
V: TRBV28; J: TRBJ2-5; CDR3: CASSLGQGLLGETQYF
V: TRBV29-1; J: TRBJ2-2; CDR3: CSVVRTGELFF
V: TRBV7-9; J: TRBJ1-4; CDR3: CASSLEQSEKLFF
V: TRBV28; J: TRBJ2-5; CDR3: CASSSYSEGGRETQYF
V: TRBV10-2; J: TRBJ2-3; CDR3: CAATVGAGTDTQYF
V: TRBV10-3; J: TRBJ1-2; CDR3: CAITSGEGGYTF
V: TRBV5-4; J: TRBJ2-2; CDR3: CASRLNTGTGGSGELFF
V: TRBV4-2; J: TRBJ2-7; CDR3: CASRGQNGGEQYF
V: TRBV12-3/TRBV12-4; J: TRBJ2-6; CDR3: CASSQLDRDFSGANVLTF
V: TRBV25-1; J: TRBJ2-7; CDR3: CASGSRARGEQYF
V: TRBV4-3; J: TRBJ1-5; CDR3: CAGSQDRQNNQPQHF